Shown below are 15 T cell receptor beta chains from a single sample sequenced in a study of glioma-infiltrating T cells. The iRepertoire nested amplicon-rescue multiplex PCR amplified TCR alpha and beta CDR3s from RNA. MiXCR, run by TCRdb on the multiplex PCR reads, gives a single entry per CDR3 protein. The sample lists 300,000 to 450,000 distinct CDR3 sequences; around 45% were seen once. The sequenced sample was glioma tissue, nonneoplastic brain tissue, or PBMCs (not recorded which). The receptors shown here come from a human donor with low-grade glioma or glioblastoma, undergoing nonglioma brain surgery, or in good health (not recorded which).

The V gene is TRBV19, the J gene TRBJ2-2; 11 bases fit TRBD2. This CDR3 is built from 14 residues. Germline loops: CDR1 LNHDA, CDR2 SQIVND (reference sequence). The V segment lost 10 bases and the J segment 4 bases; nucleotides outside the gene matches: 5. The CDR3 loop reads CATSSGRRTGELFF. CDR3 in DNA: TGTGCCACCTCTAGCGGGAGGCGCACCGGGGAGCTGTTTTTT.

This chain connects TRBV4-1 to TRBJ1-2; D possibly corresponds to TRBD1 (6 bases). This CDR3 is built from 15 residues. V was trimmed by 4 bases and J by 4 bases, leaving 16 bases between them. The germline CDR1 and CDR2 sequences are MGHRA and YSYEKL. The CDR3 region is CASSLTPGQSYGYTF. In DNA, the CDR3 is TGCGCCAGCAGCCTGACCCCGGGACAAAGCTATGGCTACACCTTC.

This clonotype appeared once. The chain uses TRBV4-1 and TRBJ1-4; no reliable D call. The V gene lost 3 bases and the J gene lost 8 bases, with 16 bases spanning the gap. Germline CDR1 is MGHRA and CDR2 is YSYEKL. The length of the CDR3 is 15 residues. The CDR3 DNA reads as TGCGCCAGCAGCCAGGGTGGAGGGTTGGTCGAAAAACTGTTTTTT. Its protein is CASSQGGGLVEKLFF.

This chain uses TRBV2 with TRBJ1-1, with unresolved D. The CDR3 spans 14 residues. CDR1 is SNHLY and CDR2 is FYNNEI in the germline V gene. The V gene lost 7 bases and the J gene lost 5 bases, with 17 bases spanning the gap. The CDR3 region is CASKLHQRSTEAFF. For the CDR3, the DNA is TGTGCCAGCAAGCTCCATCAAAGGAGTACTGAAGCTTTCTTT. The full variable domain, in which reference TRBV2 and TRBJ1-1 provide the parts outside the CDR3, is EPEVTQTPSHQVTQMGQEVILRCVPISNHLYFYWYRQILGQKVEFLVSFYNNEISEKSEIFDDQFSVERPDGSNFTLKIRSTKLEDSAMYFCASKLHQRSTEAFFGQGTRLTVV.

This clonotype appeared a few times. The chain has TRBV10-3 and TRBJ2-7; D remains unclear. The CDR3 length is 13 residues. V lost 1 base and J 3 bases, leaving 7 bases between the germline ends. Germline V gene lookup returns CDR1 ENHRY and CDR2 SYGVKD. DNA of the CDR3: TGTGCCATCAGTGAGTATCATAACTACGAGCAGTACTTC. This translates into CAISEYHNYEQYF.

This clonotype was seen many times. The chain carries TRBV7-2 and TRBJ1-5; possible D gene TRBD1, 5 bases. V was pared by 1 base and J by 3 bases, with 13 bases between. The CDR3 is 16 amino acids. CDR1 and CDR2 from the germline V gene are SGHTA and FQGNSA. In DNA, the CDR3 is TGTGCCAGCAGCTTAGACGTGGGCAGGGCCAATCAGCCCCAGCATTTT. Amino acids: CASSLDVGRANQPQHF. Drawing the rest from reference TRBV7-2 and TRBJ1-5, the complete variable domain is GAGVSQSPSNKVTEKGKDVELRCDPISGHTALYWYRQSLGQGLEFLIYFQGNSAPDKSGLPSDRFSAERTGGSVSTLTIQRTQQEDSAVYLCASSLDVGRANQPQHFGDGTRLSIL.

A remark on this clonotype: One end of the junction varies from germline; a read error may be responsible. The V and J genes are TRBV20-1 and TRBJ1-5; D is unclear. The germline gives CDR1 DFQATT, CDR2 SNEGSKA (reference sequence). This CDR3 is built from 13 residues. Here the CDR3 reads CSADRDSNQLQHF. CDR3 DNA sequence: TGCAGTGCCGATCGAGATAGCAATCAGCTCCAGCATTTT.

Concerning this clonotype itself: A much more abundant neighbour one base away suggests this may be a read error. The V gene is TRBV27, the J gene TRBJ1-1; D call uncertain. Germline values: CDR1 MNHEY, CDR2 SMNVEV (reference sequence). V was clipped by 3 bases and J by 9 bases, with 20 bases between them. The CDR3 has 15 residues. CDR3 nucleotide sequence: TGTGCCAGCAGTTTCGACGGACTGGGGAGGGCTAAAGCTTTCTTT. Protein sequence: CASSFDGLGRAKAFF.

V gene TRBV7-9 combines with J gene TRBJ1-5; 12 nucleotides align to TRBD1. The CDR3 totals 17 residues. The V and J ends lost 5 bases and 2 bases, in that order; junction bases with no gene match: 7. CDR1 is SEHNR and CDR2 is FQNEAQ in the germline V gene (reference sequence). CDR3 region: CASSLGTGGFGNQPQHF. CDR3 nucleotide sequence: TGTGCCAGCAGCCTTGGGACAGGGGGCTTCGGCAATCAGCCCCAGCATTTT. The variable domain in full, completed from reference TRBV7-9 and TRBJ1-5, reads DTGVSQNPRHKITKRGQNVTFRCDPISEHNRLYWYRQTLGQGPEFLTYFQNEAQLEKSRLLSDRFSAERPKGSFSTLEIQRTEQGDSAMYLCASSLGTGGFGNQPQHFGDGTRLSIL.

This clonotype was detected only a few times. The genes are TRBV7-9 and TRBJ1-4; TRBD1 matches at 8 bases. V shed 8 bases, J shed 0 bases, and the junction held 11 bases outside the gene matches. CDR3 length: 17 residues. Germline V gives CDR1 SEHNR, CDR2 FQNEAQ (reference sequence). CDR3 DNA sequence: TGTGCCAGCGCCGGGACAGGCGGACCTGCAACTAATGAAAAACTGTTTTTT. It translates to CASAGTGGPATNEKLFF.

This clonotype appeared a few times. The chain is built from TRBV15 and TRBJ1-6; 10 positions agree with TRBD1. V was pared by 3 bases and J by 8 bases, with 19 bases of the junction left unmatched. Germline CDR1 and CDR2: LNHNV and YYDKDF (reference sequence). The CDR3 is 20 residues long. This CDR3 is CATSSTTLPPGQGFYSPLHF. The CDR3 DNA sequence: TGTGCCACCAGCAGTACCACCCTCCCTCCGGGACAGGGGTTCTATTCACCCCTCCACTTT. Combining the CDR3 with reference TRBV15 and TRBJ1-6 gives the whole variable domain DAMVIQNPRYQVTQFGKPVTLSCSQTLNHNVMYWYQQKSSQAPKLLFHYYDKDFNNEADTPDNFQSRRPNTSFCFLDIRSPGLGDTAMYLCATSSTTLPPGQGFYSPLHFGNGTRLTVT.

This clonotype showed up many times. The chain combines TRBV4-3 with TRBJ2-1, with TRBD2 matching 7 bases. Losses at the gene ends were 0 bases for V and 8 bases for J; bases not matched to a gene: 4. The V gene's germline CDR1 is LGHNA and CDR2 YSLEER. The CDR3 is 14 amino acids. CDR3 sequence reads: CASSQEREIDEQFF. DNA of the CDR3: TGCGCCAGCAGCCAAGAGCGGGAGATAGATGAGCAGTTCTTC.

This clonotype was recorded only once. A much larger clone differs by one base, so this may be a read error. V gene TRBV6-2 or TRBV6-3 combines with J gene TRBJ2-3; 11 bases match TRBD2. The length of the CDR3 is 15 residues. Germline V lookup: CDR1 MNHEY, CDR2 SVGEGT. Trimming cost V 5 bases and J 5 bases; bases outside gene matches: 6. CDR3 nucleotide sequence: TGTGCCAGCAGTATGACCGGGACTAGCGGAGATACGCAGTATTTT. Protein sequence: CASSMTGTSGDTQYF.

There are many counts of this clonotype. V gene TRBV6-2 or TRBV6-3 combines with J gene TRBJ2-1; D unclear. This CDR3 is built from 13 residues. The V and J ends lost 2 bases and 1 base respectively, with 3 bases between them. The germline V gene has CDR1 MNHEY and CDR2 SVGEGT. The CDR3 DNA is TGTGCCAGCAGTTACAGGTCCTACAATGAGCAGTTCTTC. Protein: CASSYRSYNEQFF.

Only a few counts were recorded for this clonotype. Written as DNA, the CDR3 is TGTGCCAGCAGTGAAAGTTTAGTGGGGGTGTACTCCTACAATGAGCAGTTCTTC. The encoded protein is CASSESLVGVYSYNEQFF. This sequence joins TRBV25-1 and TRBJ2-1; possibly TRBD1 or TRBD2 for D (5 bases each). Germline V lookup: CDR1 MGHDK, CDR2 SYGVNS. V lost 2 bases and J lost 0, with 17 bases in between. The CDR3 runs 18 residues.